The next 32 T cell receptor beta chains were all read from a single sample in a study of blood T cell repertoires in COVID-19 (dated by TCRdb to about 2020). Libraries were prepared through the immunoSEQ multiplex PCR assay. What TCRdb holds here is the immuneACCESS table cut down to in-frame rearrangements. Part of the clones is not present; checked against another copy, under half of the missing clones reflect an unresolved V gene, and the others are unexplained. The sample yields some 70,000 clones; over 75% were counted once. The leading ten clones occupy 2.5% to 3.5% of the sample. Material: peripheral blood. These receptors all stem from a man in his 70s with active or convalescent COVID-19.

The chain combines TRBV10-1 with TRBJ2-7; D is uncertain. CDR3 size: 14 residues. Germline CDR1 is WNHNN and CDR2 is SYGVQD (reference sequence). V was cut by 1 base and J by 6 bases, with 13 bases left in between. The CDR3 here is CASSEFAEPSEQYF. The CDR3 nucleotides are TGCGCCAGCAGTGAGTTTGCGGAACCGTCCGAGCAGTACTTC.

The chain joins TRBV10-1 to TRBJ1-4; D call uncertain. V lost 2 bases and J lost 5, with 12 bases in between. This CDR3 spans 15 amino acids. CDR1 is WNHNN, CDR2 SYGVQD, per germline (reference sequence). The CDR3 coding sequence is TGCGCCAGCAGTGAGCCCCGACACGTGAATGAAAAACTGTTTTTT. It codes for CASSEPRHVNEKLFF.

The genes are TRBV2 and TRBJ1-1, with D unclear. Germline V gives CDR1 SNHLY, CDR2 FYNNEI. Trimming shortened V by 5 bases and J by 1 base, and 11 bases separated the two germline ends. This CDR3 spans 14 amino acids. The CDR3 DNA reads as TGTGCCAGCAGTCCTTTACACAGGAACACTGAAGCTTTCTTT. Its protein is CASSPLHRNTEAFF. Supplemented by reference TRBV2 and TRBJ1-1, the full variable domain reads EPEVTQTPSHQVTQMGQEVILRCVPISNHLYFYWYRQILGQKVEFLVSFYNNEISEKSEIFDDQFSVERPDGSNFTLKIRSTKLEDSAMYFCASSPLHRNTEAFFGQGTRLTVV.

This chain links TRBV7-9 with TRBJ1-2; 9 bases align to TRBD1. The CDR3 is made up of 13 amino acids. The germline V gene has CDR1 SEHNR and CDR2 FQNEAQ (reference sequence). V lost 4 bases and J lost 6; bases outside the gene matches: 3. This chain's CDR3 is CASSYTGGDGYTF. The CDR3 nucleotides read TGTGCCAGCAGCTATACAGGGGGCGATGGCTACACCTTC. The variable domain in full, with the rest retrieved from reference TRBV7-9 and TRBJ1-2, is DTGVSQNPRHKITKRGQNVTFRCDPISEHNRLYWYRQTLGQGPEFLTYFQNEAQLEKSRLLSDRFSAERPKGSFSTLEIQRTEQGDSAMYLCASSYTGGDGYTFGSGTRLTVV.

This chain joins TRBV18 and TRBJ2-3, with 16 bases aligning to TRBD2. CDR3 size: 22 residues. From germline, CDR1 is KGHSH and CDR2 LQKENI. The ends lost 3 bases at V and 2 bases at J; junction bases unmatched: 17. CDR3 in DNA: TGTGCCAGCTCACCGATCATTGGGACTAGCGGGGGGGATTCCACCCCCACAGATACGCAGTATTTT. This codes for CASSPIIGTSGGDSTPTDTQYF.

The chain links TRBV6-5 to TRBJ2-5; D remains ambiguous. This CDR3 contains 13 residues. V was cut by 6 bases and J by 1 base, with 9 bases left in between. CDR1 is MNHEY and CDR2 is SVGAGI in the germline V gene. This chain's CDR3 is CASRILFQETQYF. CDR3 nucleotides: TGTGCCAGCAGAATTCTCTTCCAAGAGACCCAGTACTTC.

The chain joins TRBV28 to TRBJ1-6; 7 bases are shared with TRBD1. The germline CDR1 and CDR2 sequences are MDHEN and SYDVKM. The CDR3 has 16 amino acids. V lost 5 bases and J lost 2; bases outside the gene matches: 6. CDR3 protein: CASSPQGPPYNSPLHF. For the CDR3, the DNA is TGTGCCAGCAGTCCACAGGGGCCTCCCTATAATTCACCCCTCCACTTT.

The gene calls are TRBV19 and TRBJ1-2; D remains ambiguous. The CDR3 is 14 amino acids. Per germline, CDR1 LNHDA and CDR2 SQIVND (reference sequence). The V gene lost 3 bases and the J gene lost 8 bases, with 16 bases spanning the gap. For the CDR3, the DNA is TGTGCCAGTAGTATGCTGGGTAATATTAGCGGCTACACCTTC. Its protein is CASSMLGNISGYTF.

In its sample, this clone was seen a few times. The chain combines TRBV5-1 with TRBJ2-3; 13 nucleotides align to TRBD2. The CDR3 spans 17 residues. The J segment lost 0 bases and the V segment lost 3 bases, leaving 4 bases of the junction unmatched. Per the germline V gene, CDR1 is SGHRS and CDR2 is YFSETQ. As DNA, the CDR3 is TGCGCCAGCAGCTCATGGGGACTAGCGGGGAGCACAGATACGCAGTATTTT. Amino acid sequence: CASSSWGLAGSTDTQYF.

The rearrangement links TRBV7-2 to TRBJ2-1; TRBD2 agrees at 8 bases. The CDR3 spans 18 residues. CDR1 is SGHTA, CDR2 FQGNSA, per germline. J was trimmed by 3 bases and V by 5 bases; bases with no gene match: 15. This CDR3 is CASSQSWASGRYYNEQFF. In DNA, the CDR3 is TGTGCCAGCAGCCAGTCGTGGGCTAGCGGGCGATACTACAATGAGCAGTTCTTC.

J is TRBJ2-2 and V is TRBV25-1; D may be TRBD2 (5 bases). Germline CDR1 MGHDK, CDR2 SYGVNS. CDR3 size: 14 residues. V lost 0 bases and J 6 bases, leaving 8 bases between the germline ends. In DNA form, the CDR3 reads TGTGCCAGCAGTGAATATCACGGGGCCGGGGAGCTGTTTTTT. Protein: CASSEYHGAGELFF.

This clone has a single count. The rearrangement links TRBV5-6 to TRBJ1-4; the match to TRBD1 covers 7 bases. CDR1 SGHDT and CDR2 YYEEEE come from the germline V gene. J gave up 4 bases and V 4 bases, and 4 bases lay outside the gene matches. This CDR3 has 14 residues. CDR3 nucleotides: TGTGCCAGCAGCCAGGGGGATATTAATGAAAAACTGTTTTTT. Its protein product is CASSQGDINEKLFF.

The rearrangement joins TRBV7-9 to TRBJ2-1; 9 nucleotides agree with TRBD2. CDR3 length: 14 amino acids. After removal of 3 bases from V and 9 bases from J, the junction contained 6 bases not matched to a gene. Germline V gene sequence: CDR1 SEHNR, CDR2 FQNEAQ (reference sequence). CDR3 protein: CASSFSGSSGEQFF. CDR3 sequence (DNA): TGTGCCAGCAGCTTTAGCGGGAGTTCTGGTGAGCAGTTCTTC. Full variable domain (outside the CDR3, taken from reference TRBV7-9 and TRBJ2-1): DTGVSQNPRHKITKRGQNVTFRCDPISEHNRLYWYRQTLGQGPEFLTYFQNEAQLEKSRLLSDRFSAERPKGSFSTLEIQRTEQGDSAMYLCASSFSGSSGEQFFGPGTRLTVL.

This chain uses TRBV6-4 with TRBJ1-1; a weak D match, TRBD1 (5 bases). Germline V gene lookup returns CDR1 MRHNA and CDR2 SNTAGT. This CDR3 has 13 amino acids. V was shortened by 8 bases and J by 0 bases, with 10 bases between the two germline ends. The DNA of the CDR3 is TGTGCCAGCTCAGACAGCATGAACACTGAAGCTTTCTTT. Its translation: CASSDSMNTEAFF.

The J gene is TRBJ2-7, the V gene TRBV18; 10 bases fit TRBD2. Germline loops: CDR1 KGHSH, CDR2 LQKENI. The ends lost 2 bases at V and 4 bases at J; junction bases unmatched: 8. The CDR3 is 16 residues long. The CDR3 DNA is TGTGCCAGCTCACCAGTGCCAGCGGGGGGGCCATACGAGCAGTACTTC. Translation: CASSPVPAGGPYEQYF.

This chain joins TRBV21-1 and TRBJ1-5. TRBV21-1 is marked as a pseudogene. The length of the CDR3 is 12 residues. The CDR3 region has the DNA TGTGCCACTCTAGGTGATTATCAGCCCCAGCATTTT. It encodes CATLGDYQPQHF.

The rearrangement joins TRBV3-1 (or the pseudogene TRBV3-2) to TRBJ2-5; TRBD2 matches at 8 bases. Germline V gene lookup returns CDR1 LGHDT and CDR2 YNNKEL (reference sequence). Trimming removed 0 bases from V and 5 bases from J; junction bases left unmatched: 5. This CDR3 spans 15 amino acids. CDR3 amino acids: CASSQDGRGGETQYF. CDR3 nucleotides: TGTGCCAGCAGCCAAGATGGGCGCGGGGGGGAGACCCAGTACTTC.

The CDR3 region has the DNA TGTGCCACCAGTGACCGGACAGGGGGCAAAGCTAACTATGGCTACACCTTC. Protein product: CATSDRTGGKANYGYTF. This chain uses TRBV24-1 with TRBJ1-2, with 11 bases aligning to TRBD1. Trimming took 4 bases from V and 0 from J; bases not matched to a gene: 6. There are 17 residues in the CDR3. Germline lookup yields CDR1 KGHDR and CDR2 SFDVKD.

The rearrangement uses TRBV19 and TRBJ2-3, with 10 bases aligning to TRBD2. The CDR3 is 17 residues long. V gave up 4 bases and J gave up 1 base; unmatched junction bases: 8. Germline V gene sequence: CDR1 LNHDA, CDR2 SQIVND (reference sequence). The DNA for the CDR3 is TGTGCCAGTAGTAGGGCTAGCGGGGGAGCTGGCACAGATACGCAGTATTTT. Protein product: CASSRASGGAGTDTQYF.

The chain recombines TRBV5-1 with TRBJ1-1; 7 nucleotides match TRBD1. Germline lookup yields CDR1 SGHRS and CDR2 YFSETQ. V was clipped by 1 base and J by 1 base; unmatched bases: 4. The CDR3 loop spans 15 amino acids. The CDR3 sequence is CASSLRAGGNTEAFF. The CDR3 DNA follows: TGCGCCAGCAGCTTGAGGGCAGGGGGGAACACTGAAGCTTTCTTT.

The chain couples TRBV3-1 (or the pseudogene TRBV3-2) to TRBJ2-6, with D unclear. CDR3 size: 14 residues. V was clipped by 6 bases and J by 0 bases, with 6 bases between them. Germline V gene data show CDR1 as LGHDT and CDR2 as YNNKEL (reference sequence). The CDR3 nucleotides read TGTGCCAGCAGTAACATCTCTGGGGCCAACGTCCTGACTTTC. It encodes CASSNISGANVLTF.

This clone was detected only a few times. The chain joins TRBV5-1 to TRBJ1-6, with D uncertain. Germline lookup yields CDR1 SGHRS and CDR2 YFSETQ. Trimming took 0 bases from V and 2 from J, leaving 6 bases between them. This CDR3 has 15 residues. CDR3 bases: TGCGCCAGCAGCTTGGGGCAGGCCTATAATTCACCCCTCCACTTT. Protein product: CASSLGQAYNSPLHF. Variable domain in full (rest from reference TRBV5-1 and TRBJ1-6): KAGVTQTPRYLIKTRGQQVTLSCSPISGHRSVSWYQQTPGQGLQFLFEYFSETQRNKGNFPGRFSGRQFSNSRSEMNVSTLELGDSALYLCASSLGQAYNSPLHFGNGTRLTVT.

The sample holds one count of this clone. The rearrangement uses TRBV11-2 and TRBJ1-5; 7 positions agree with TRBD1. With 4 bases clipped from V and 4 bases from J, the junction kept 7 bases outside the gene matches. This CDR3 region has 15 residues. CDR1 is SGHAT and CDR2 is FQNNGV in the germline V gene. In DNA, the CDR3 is TGTGCCAGCAGCTATTTACAGGGGAAGAATCAGCCCCAGCATTTT. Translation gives CASSYLQGKNQPQHF. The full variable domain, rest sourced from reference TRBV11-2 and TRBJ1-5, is EAGVAQSPRYKIIEKRQSVAFWCNPISGHATLYWYQQILGQGPKLLIQFQNNGVVDDSQLPKDRFSAERLKGVDSTLKIQPAKLEDSAVYLCASSYLQGKNQPQHFGDGTRLSIL.

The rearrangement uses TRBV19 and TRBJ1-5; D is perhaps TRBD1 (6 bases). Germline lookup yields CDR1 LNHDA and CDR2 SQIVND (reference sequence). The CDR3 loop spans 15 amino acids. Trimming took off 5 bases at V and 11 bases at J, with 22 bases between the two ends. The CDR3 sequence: CASSGYRATSPAQHF. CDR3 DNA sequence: TGTGCCAGTAGTGGGTACAGGGCGACCTCGCCGGCCCAGCATTTT.

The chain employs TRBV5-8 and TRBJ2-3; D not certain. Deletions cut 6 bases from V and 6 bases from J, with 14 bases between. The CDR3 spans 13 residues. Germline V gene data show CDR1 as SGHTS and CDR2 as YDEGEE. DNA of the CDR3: TGTGCCAGCAATCGAGGAACGACCGATACGCAGTATTTT. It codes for CASNRGTTDTQYF. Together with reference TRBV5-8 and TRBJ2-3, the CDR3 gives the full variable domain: EAGVTQSPTHLIKTRGQQATLRCSPISGHTSVYWYQQALGLGLQFLLWYDEGEERNRGNFPPRFSGRQFPNYSSELNVNALELEDSALYLCASNRGTTDTQYFGPGTRLTVL.

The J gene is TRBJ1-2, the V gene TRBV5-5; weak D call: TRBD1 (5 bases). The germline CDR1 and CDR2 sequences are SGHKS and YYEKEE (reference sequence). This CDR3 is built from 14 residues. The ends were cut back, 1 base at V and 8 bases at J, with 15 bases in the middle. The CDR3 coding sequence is TGTGCCAGCAGCTTGAGCTTACAGGACCAAGGCTACACCTTC. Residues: CASSLSLQDQGYTF.

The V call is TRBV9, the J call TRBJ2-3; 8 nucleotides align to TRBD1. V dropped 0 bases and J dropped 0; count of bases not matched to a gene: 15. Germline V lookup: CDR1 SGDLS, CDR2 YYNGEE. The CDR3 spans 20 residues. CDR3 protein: CASSVARQGSQGLSTDTQYF. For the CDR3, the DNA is TGTGCCAGCAGCGTAGCTCGACAGGGGTCGCAGGGGTTAAGCACAGATACGCAGTATTTT. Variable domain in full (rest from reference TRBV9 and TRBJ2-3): DSGVTQTPKHLITATGQRVTLRCSPRSGDLSVYWYQQSLDQGLQFLIQYYNGEERAKGNILERFSAQQFPDLHSELNLSSLELGDSALYFCASSVARQGSQGLSTDTQYFGPGTRLTVL.

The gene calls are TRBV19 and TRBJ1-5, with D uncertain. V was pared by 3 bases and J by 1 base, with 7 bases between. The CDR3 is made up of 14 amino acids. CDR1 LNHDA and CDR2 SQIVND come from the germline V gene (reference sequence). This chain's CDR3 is CASSISLSNQPQHF. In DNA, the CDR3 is TGTGCCAGTAGTATCAGTTTAAGCAATCAGCCCCAGCATTTT.

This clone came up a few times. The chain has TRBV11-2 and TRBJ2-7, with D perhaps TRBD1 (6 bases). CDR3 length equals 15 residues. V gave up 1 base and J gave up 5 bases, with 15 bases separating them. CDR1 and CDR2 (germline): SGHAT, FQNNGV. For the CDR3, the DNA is TGTGCCAGCAGCTTAGGCTGGGGGCCCTCGGACGAGCAGTACTTC. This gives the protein CASSLGWGPSDEQYF.

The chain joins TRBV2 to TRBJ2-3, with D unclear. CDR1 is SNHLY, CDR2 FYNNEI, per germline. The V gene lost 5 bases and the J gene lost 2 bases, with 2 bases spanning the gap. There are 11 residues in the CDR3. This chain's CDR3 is CASSYTDTQYF. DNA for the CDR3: TGTGCCAGCAGTTACACAGATACGCAGTATTTT.

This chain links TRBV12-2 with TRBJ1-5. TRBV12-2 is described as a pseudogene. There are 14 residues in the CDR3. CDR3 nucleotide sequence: TGTGCAAGTCGCCCCGGGTATAGCAATCAGCCCCAGCATTTT. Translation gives CASRPGYSNQPQHF.

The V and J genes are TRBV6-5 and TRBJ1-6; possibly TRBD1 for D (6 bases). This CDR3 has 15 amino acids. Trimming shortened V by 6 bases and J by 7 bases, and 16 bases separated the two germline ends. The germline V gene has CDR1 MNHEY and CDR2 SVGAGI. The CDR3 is CASRLRGSGNSPLHF. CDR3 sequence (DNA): TGTGCCAGCAGACTCAGGGGCTCGGGAAATTCACCCCTCCACTTT.